The 11 T cell receptor beta chains below come from one sample, sequenced in a study of T cell repertoires in cytomegalovirus infection. TCRdb re-called the reads with MiXCR, one entry per CDR3 protein. Among over 250,000 distinct CDR3 sequences, 20% to 30% were seen once, and the ten largest hold roughly 13%. Sequenced sample: PBMCs. The receptor set was obtained from a human donor in good health (CMV status not recorded). Some clones in this sample may be carry-over from other donors' samples.

This clonotype was detected ten times or more. The chain uses TRBV24-1 and TRBJ2-3; D unclear. V dropped 6 bases and J dropped 1 base, with 7 bases sitting between them. The CDR3 spans 13 residues. Germline V gives CDR1 KGHDR, CDR2 SFDVKD. The CDR3, as DNA: TGTGCCACCAGTTTGTCAGGCACAGATACGCAGTATTTT. Translated: CATSLSGTDTQYF.

CDR3 residues: CASSCSTGIINTGELFF. In DNA, the CDR3 is TGTGCCAGCAGTTGCTCCACAGGGATTATTAACACCGGGGAGCTGTTTTTT. The V gene is TRBV28, the J gene TRBJ2-2, with D perhaps matching TRBD1 (6 bases). There are 17 residues in the CDR3. Germline assignment: CDR1 MDHEN and CDR2 SYDVKM. Trimming took off 4 bases at V and 2 bases at J, with 17 bases between the two ends.

Only a few counts were recorded for this clonotype. V and J are TRBV19 and TRBJ1-1; D call uncertain. V was trimmed by 3 bases and J by 8 bases, leaving 10 bases between them. CDR1 LNHDA and CDR2 SQIVND come from the germline V gene (reference sequence). This CDR3 has 12 residues. The CDR3 DNA follows: TGTGCCAGTAGTATCGACCAGCGCGAAGCTTTCTTT. Translating gives CASSIDQREAFF.

The rearrangement links TRBV29-1 to TRBJ1-2; D is ambiguous. Deletions cut 3 bases from V and 2 bases from J, with 4 bases between. CDR1 and CDR2 (germline): SQVTM, ANQGSEA. This CDR3 has 11 amino acids. CDR3 sequence reads: CSVDKNYGYTF. The DNA of the CDR3 is TGCAGCGTTGATAAAAACTATGGCTACACCTTC.

The chain joins TRBV6-2 or TRBV6-3 to TRBJ2-7; 7 bases map to TRBD1. This CDR3 is built from 14 residues. Germline CDR1 is MNHEY and CDR2 is SVGEGT. The V and J ends lost 2 bases and 6 bases, in that order; junction bases with no gene match: 7. The CDR3 loop is CASSYETGFTEQYF. CDR3 sequence (DNA): TGTGCCAGCAGTTACGAGACAGGGTTTACCGAGCAGTACTTC.

CDR3 loop: CASSPQAGTSGSYTQYF. CDR3 nucleotides: TGCGCCAGCAGCCCACAAGCAGGCACTAGCGGGAGCTATACGCAGTATTTT. The chain employs TRBV4-1 and TRBJ2-3; 11 bases fit TRBD2. V trimming: 4 bases; J trimming: 7 bases; junction bases outside the gene matches: 13. The germline CDR1 and CDR2 sequences are MGHRA and YSYEKL. CDR3 size: 17 residues.

This clonotype appeared a few times. The chain uses TRBV6-1 and TRBJ2-1, with 8 bases aligning to TRBD1. V lost 2 bases to trimming and J lost 6 bases; unmatched junction nucleotides: 3. CDR3 length: 14 amino acids. Germline lookup yields CDR1 MNHNS and CDR2 SASEGT. The CDR3 region is CASSEQGAFNEQFF. DNA of the CDR3: TGTGCCAGCAGTGAACAGGGGGCCTTCAATGAGCAGTTCTTC.

This clonotype showed up just a few times. The V call is TRBV7-2, the J call TRBJ1-5; D uncertain. CDR1 is SGHTA, CDR2 FQGNSA, per germline. The CDR3 consists of 13 residues. V lost 1 base and J 8 bases, leaving 9 bases between the germline ends. CDR3 DNA: TGTGCCAGCAGCTTAGACCCAAAGGAGCCCCAGCATTTT. Translated, it gives CASSLDPKEPQHF.

The chain joins TRBV6-1 to TRBJ1-3; 8 nucleotides match TRBD1. From germline, CDR1 is MNHNS and CDR2 SASEGT. J lost 0 bases, V lost 6 bases, and 13 bases had no gene match. The CDR3 totals 18 residues. The CDR3 loop reads CASSPGRGLQISGNTIYF. Written as DNA, the CDR3 is TGTGCCAGCAGCCCGGGCAGGGGGCTTCAAATCTCTGGAAACACCATATATTTT.

This clonotype was seen more than once but under ten times. This sequence joins TRBV20-1 and TRBJ2-1, with D possibly matching TRBD2 (6 bases). The V end lost 1 base, the J end lost 1 base, and 8 bases lay between the germline ends. CDR3 size: 14 residues. CDR1 is DFQATT and CDR2 is SNEGSKA in the germline V gene (reference sequence). The CDR3 coding sequence is TGCAGTGCTAGAGGACTAGATTCCTACAATGAGCAGTTCTTC. This encodes CSARGLDSYNEQFF.

The genes are TRBV7-4 and TRBJ2-1; 12 nucleotides agree with TRBD2. CDR3 size: 18 residues. The germline CDR1 and CDR2 sequences are SGHVT and SQSDAQ. After removal of 4 bases from V and 0 bases from J, the junction contained 7 bases not matched to a gene. This CDR3 is CASSSHGLAGSSYNEQFF. The CDR3 bases are TGTGCCAGCAGCTCCCACGGACTAGCGGGGAGCTCCTACAATGAGCAGTTCTTC.